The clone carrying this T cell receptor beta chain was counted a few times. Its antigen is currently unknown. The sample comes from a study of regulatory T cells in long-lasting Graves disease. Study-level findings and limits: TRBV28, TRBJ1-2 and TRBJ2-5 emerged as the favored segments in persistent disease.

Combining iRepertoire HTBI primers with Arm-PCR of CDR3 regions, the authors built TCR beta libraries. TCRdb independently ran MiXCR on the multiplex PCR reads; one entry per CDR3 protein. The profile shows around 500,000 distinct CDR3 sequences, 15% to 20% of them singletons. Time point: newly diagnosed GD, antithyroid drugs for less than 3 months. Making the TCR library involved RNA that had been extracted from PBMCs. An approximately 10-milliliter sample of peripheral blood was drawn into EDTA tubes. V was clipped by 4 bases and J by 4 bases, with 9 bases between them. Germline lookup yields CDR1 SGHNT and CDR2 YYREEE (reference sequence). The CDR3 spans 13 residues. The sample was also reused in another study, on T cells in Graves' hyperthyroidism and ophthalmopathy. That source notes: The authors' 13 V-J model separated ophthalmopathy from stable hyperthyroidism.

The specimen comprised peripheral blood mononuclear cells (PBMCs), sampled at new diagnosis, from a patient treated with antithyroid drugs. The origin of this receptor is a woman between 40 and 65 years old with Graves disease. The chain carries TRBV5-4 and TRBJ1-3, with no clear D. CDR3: CASSPTYGNTIYF. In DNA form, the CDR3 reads TGTGCCAGCAGCCCCACGTACGGAAACACCATATATTTT.